This paragraph reports one T cell receptor beta chain. What it binds is unknown. The individuals who served as donors were healthy Caucasians living in Russia, aged about 6 to 100. Every sample yielded at least 6.5 million isolated PBMCs. The germline V gene has CDR1 SGHTA and CDR2 FQGTGA. The CDR3 runs to 12 residues. Trimming took 4 bases from V and 7 from J, leaving 10 bases between them. A second PCR, run for about 7 to 11 cycles, used a sample-barcoded 5' primer plus a J-beta primer mix. TCRdb used MiXCR to reprocess the 5' RACE reads, holding one entry per CDR3 protein. The data contain approximately 730,000 distinct CDR3 sequences, 53% of them singletons. The sample is drawn from a study of blood T cells in healthy people across ages. Study outcomes and limitations: Naive T cell percentage strongly correlated with TCR beta diversity. The long-lived group displayed more naive CD4+ cells, plus higher diversity, than the aged donors did.

This sequence joins TRBV7-3 and TRBJ2-5; TRBD2 is a possible D gene (6 bases). Input material: blood. The TCR sequence derives from a man older than 75 in good health. CDR3 in amino acids: CASSSGRGTQYF. CDR3 coding DNA: TGTGCCAGCAGCTCCGGGAGAGGGACCCAGTACTTC.